A selection of T cell receptor beta chains follows, all from one sample in a study of blood T cells in healthy people across ages. In TCRdb, the 5' RACE reads were re-called with MiXCR into one record per CDR3 protein. Of around 1,700,000 distinct CDR3 sequences in the sample, roughly 27% were seen once. Sequencing was carried out using blood. These receptors were collected from a woman aged 25-40 years in good health. Both conserved end residues are part of each CDR3. Fields, in order: J gene, clone size, V gene, D gene, CDR3 DNA, CDR3 protein. A D gene is named only where the DNA matches it firmly. The listing skips clone size in some rows; elsewhere it reads once, few, many or a size class.

j_gene: TRBJ1-1
abundance: .
v_gene: TRBV5-1
d_gene: .
CDR3nt: TGCGCCAGCAGCTTGGGAGGAGGAAGTAACACTGAAGCTTTCTTT
CDR3aa: CASSLGGGSNTEAFF

j_gene: TRBJ1-1
abundance: .
v_gene: TRBV6-2/TRBV6-3
d_gene: .
CDR3nt: TGTGCCAGCCGAAGGCCGGTGAACACTGAAGCTTTCTTT
CDR3aa: CASRRPVNTEAFF

j_gene: TRBJ1-6
abundance: .
v_gene: TRBV7-2
d_gene: TRBD1
CDR3nt: TGTGCCAGCAGCCAGACAGGGGGCACTTCACCCCTCCACTTT
CDR3aa: CASSQTGGTSPLHF

j_gene: TRBJ1-2
abundance: .
v_gene: TRBV29-1
d_gene: TRBD1
CDR3nt: TGCAGCGTTCCGACAGGGGACGGCTATGGCTACACCTTC
CDR3aa: CSVPTGDGYGYTF

j_gene: TRBJ1-4
abundance: .
v_gene: TRBV12-3/TRBV12-4
d_gene: .
CDR3nt: TGTGCCAGCAGGCCCCAAAATCCACGAACTAATGAAAAACTGTTTTTT
CDR3aa: CASRPQNPRTNEKLFF

j_gene: TRBJ2-3
abundance: .
v_gene: TRBV7-2
d_gene: TRBD2
CDR3nt: TGTGCCAGCAGCCTTTGGACTAGCGGGGAGGGCGGTAGCACAGATATGCAGTATTTT
CDR3aa: CASSLWTSGEGGSTDMQYF

j_gene: TRBJ2-7
abundance: .
v_gene: TRBV5-1
d_gene: TRBD1
CDR3nt: TGCGCCAGCAGCTTGGGACAGGGGCCCCACGAGCAGTACTTC
CDR3aa: CASSLGQGPHEQYF

j_gene: TRBJ1-1
abundance: few
v_gene: TRBV3-1
d_gene: .
CDR3nt: TGTGCCAGCAGCCAACTTACAGCGAACACTGAAGCTTTCTTT
CDR3aa: CASSQLTANTEAFF

j_gene: TRBJ1-1
abundance: .
v_gene: TRBV27
d_gene: .
CDR3nt: TGTGCCAGCAGTGCCAATAGGAACACTGAAGCTTTCTTT
CDR3aa: CASSANRNTEAFF

j_gene: TRBJ2-1
abundance: .
v_gene: TRBV7-2
d_gene: TRBD1
CDR3nt: TGTGCCAGCAGCCTTTGGACAGGCTGGTCGGTCTTC
CDR3aa: CASSLWTGWSVF

j_gene: TRBJ1-5
abundance: many
v_gene: TRBV28
d_gene: .
CDR3nt: TGTGCCAGCAGTTTAACCCAGCCCCAGCATTTT
CDR3aa: CASSLTQPQHF

j_gene: TRBJ2-5
abundance: many
v_gene: TRBV12-3/TRBV12-4
d_gene: .
CDR3nt: TGTGCCAGCAGTTTTCGTGGACGACGTAACAAAGAAGAGACCCAGTACTTC
CDR3aa: CASSFRGRRNKEETQYF

j_gene: TRBJ1-5
abundance: few
v_gene: TRBV7-3
d_gene: .
CDR3nt: TGTGCCGGCAGCCCGCAGCTAGGAGGACGGATAAATCAGCCCCAGCATTTT
CDR3aa: CAGSPQLGGRINQPQHF

j_gene: TRBJ1-2
abundance: many
v_gene: TRBV5-1
d_gene: .
CDR3nt: TGCGCCAGCAGCCCCCCGAGGACGGGGGAGAATAACTATGGCTACACCTTC
CDR3aa: CASSPPRTGENNYGYTF

j_gene: TRBJ2-7
abundance: .
v_gene: TRBV20-1
d_gene: .
CDR3nt: TGCAGTGCAAGTCAGGAGGGCGAGCAGTACTTC
CDR3aa: CSASQEGEQYF

j_gene: TRBJ2-7
abundance: many
v_gene: TRBV12-3/TRBV12-4
d_gene: .
CDR3nt: TGTGCCAGCAGGTTCAGGGGACGTCAACACGAGCAGTACTTC
CDR3aa: CASRFRGRQHEQYF